The 2 T cell receptor beta chains below all came from one sample that was sequenced in a study of identifying expanded T cells in peripheral blood. The data were produced by immunoSEQ multiplex PCR, yet TCRdb's version contains in-frame clones alone and is incomplete. Of 50,000 to 75,000 clones listed, approximately 89% are singletons. Sequences were obtained from blood. These receptors originate from a person between 18 and 75 years old in good health.

The chain combines TRBV5-4 with TRBJ1-3; perhaps TRBD1 as D (5 bases). The CDR3 consists of 13 residues. The V end lost 4 bases, the J end lost 4 bases, and 9 bases lay between the germline ends. CDR1 and CDR2 (germline): SGHNT, YYREEE (reference sequence). The CDR3 region has the DNA TGTGCCAGCAGCCCCCGGGACGGAAACACCATATATTTT. It specifies CASSPRDGNTIYF.

This chain uses TRBV4-2 with TRBJ2-2, with D hard to call. V lost 4 bases to trimming and J lost 3 bases, with 21 bases between them. CDR1 is LGHNA, CDR2 YNFKEQ, per germline. The CDR3 consists of 18 residues. The CDR3 DNA reads TGTGCCAGCAGCCTAGGTGGATGGCAAAAGGGTCACACCGGGGAGCTGTTTTTT. Encoded protein: CASSLGGWQKGHTGELFF.